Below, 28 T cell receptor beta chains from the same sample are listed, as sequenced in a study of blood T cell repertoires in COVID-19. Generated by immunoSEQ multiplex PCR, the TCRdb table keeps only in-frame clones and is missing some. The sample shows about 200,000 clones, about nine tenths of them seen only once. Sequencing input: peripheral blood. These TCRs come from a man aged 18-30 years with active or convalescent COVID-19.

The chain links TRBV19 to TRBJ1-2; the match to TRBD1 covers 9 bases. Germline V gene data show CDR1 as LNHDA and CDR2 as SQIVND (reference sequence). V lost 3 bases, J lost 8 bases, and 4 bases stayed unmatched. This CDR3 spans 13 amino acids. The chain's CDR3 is CASSMGTGNGYTF. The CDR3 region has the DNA TGTGCCAGTAGTATGGGGACAGGGAACGGCTACACCTTC.

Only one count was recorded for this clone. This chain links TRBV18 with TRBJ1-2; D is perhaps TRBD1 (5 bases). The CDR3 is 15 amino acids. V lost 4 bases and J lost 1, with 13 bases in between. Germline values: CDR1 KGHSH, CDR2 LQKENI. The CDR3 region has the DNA TGTGCCAGCTCACAAACGACAGTCCATAACTATGGCTACACCTTC. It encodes CASSQTTVHNYGYTF.

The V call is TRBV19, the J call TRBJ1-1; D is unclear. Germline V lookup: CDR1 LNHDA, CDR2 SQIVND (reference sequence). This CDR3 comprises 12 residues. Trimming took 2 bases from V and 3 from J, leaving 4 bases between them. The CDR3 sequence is CASSIRDTEAFF. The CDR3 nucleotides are TGTGCCAGTAGTATACGGGACACTGAAGCTTTCTTT. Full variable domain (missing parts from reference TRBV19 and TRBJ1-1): DGGITQSPKYLFRKEGQNVTLSCEQNLNHDAMYWYRQDPGQGLRLIYYSQIVNDFQKGDIAEGYSVSREKKESFPLTVTSAQKNPTAFYLCASSIRDTEAFFGQGTRLTVV.

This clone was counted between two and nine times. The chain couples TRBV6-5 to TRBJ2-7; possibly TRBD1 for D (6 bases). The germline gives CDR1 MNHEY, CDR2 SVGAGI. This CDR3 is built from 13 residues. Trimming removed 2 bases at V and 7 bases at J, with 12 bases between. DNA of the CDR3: TGTGCCAGCAGTTACAGGGGGATGGGGGAGCAGTACTTC. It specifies CASSYRGMGEQYF.

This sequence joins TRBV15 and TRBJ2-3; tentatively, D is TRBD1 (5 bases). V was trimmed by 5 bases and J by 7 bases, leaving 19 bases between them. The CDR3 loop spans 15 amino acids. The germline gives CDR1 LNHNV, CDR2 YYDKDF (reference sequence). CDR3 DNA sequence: TGTGCCACCAGCCAGGGCCCGAACCCACCCTATACGCAGTATTTT. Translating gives CATSQGPNPPYTQYF. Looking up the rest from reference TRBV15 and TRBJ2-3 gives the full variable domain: DAMVIQNPRYQVTQFGKPVTLSCSQTLNHNVMYWYQQKSSQAPKLLFHYYDKDFNNEADTPDNFQSRRPNTSFCFLDIRSPGLGDTAMYLCATSQGPNPPYTQYFGPGTRLTVL.

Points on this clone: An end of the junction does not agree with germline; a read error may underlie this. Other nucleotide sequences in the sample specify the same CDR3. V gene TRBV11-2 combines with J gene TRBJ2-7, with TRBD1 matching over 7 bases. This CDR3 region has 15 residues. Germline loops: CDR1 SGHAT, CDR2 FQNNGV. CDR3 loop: CASSLTGAPPWEQYF. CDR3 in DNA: TGCGCCAGCAGCTTAACAGGGGCCCCACCGTGGGAGCAGTACTTC. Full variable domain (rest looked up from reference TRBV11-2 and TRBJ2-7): EAGVAQSPRYKIIEKRQSVAFWCNPISGHATLYWYQQILGQGPKLLIQFQNNGVVDDSQLPKDRFSAERLKGVDSTLKIQPAKLEDSAVYLCASSLTGAPPWEQYFGPGTRLTVT.

The CDR3 region has the DNA TGTGCCAGCAGCTTACTTAGCGGGAGGTTAAGTAATGAGCAGTTCTTC. It is translated as CASSLLSGRLSNEQFF. The gene calls are TRBV7-9 and TRBJ2-1; 10 nucleotides line up with TRBD2. The CDR3 length is 16 residues. The germline gives CDR1 SEHNR, CDR2 FQNEAQ (reference sequence). V dropped 2 bases and J dropped 7; count of bases not matched to a gene: 8.

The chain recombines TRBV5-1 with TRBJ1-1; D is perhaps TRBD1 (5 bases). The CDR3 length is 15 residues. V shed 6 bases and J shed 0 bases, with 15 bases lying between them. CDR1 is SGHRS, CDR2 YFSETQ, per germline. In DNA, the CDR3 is TGCGCCAGCACCGAATCCATGACAGTGAACACTGAAGCTTTCTTT. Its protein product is CASTESMTVNTEAFF. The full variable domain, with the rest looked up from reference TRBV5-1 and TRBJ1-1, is KAGVTQTPRYLIKTRGQQVTLSCSPISGHRSVSWYQQTPGQGLQFLFEYFSETQRNKGNFPGRFSGRQFSNSRSEMNVSTLELGDSALYLCASTESMTVNTEAFFGQGTRLTVV.

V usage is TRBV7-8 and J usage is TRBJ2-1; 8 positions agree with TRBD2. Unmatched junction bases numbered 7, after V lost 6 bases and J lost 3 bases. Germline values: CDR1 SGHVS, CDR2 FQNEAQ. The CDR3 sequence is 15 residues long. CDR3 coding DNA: TGTGCCAGCAGTTATGTACTAGCGGACTACAATGAGCAGTTCTTC. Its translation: CASSYVLADYNEQFF. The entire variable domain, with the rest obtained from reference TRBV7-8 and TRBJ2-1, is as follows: GAGVSQSPRYKVAKRGQDVALRCDPISGHVSLFWYQQALGQGPEFLTYFQNEAQLDKSGLPSDRFFAERPEGSVSTLKIQRTQQEDSAVYLCASSYVLADYNEQFFGPGTRLTVL.

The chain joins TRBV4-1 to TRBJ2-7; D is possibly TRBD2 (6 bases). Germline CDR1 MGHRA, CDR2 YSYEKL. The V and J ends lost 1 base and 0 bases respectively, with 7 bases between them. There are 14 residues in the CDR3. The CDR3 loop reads CASSQAGGSYEQYF. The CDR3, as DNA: TGCGCCAGCAGCCAAGCCGGGGGCTCCTACGAGCAGTACTTC.

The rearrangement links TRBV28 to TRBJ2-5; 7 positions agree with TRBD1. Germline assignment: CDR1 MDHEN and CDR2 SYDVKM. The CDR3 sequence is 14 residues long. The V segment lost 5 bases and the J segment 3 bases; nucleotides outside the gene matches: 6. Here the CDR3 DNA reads TGTGCCAGCAGTGCGCCGGGACAGAAAGAGACCCAGTACTTC. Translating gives CASSAPGQKETQYF.

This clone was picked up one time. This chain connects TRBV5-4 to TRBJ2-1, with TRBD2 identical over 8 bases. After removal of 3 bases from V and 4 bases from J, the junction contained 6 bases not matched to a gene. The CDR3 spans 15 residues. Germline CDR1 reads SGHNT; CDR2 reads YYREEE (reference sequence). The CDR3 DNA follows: TGTGCCAGCAGCTCTGCGGGGGGCTGGTACAATGAGCAGTTCTTC. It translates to CASSSAGGWYNEQFF.

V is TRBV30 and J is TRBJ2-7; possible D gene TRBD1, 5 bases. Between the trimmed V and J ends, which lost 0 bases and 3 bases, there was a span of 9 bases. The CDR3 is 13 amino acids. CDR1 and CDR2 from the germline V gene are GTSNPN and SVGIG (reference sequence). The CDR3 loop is CAWSVSGIYEQYF. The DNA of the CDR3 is TGTGCCTGGAGTGTTTCAGGGATCTACGAGCAGTACTTC.

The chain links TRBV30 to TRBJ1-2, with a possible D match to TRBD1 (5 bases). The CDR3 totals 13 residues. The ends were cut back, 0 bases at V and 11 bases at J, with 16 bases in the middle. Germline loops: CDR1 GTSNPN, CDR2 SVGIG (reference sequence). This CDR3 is CAWSVGAGPGYTF. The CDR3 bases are TGTGCCTGGAGTGTTGGGGCAGGCCCTGGATACACCTTC.

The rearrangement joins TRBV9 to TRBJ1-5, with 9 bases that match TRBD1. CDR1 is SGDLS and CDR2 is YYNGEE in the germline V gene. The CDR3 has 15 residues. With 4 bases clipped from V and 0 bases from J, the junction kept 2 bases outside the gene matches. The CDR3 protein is CASSKGQGSNQPQHF. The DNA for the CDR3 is TGTGCCAGCAGCAAGGGACAGGGTAGCAATCAGCCCCAGCATTTT.

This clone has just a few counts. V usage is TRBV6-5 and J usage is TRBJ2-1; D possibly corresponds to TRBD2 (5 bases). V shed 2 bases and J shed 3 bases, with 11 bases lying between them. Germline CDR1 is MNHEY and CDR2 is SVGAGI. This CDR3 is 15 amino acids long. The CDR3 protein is CASSYGLTSYNEQFF. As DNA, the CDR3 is TGTGCCAGCAGTTACGGACTCACAAGCTACAATGAGCAGTTCTTC.

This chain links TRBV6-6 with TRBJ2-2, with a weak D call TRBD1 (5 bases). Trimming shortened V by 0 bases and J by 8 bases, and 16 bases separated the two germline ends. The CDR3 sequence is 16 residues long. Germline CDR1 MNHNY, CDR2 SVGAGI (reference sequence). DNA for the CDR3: TGTGCCAGCAGTTACTCCGGAAGTCAAGGGGCGGGGGAGCTGTTTTTT. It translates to CASSYSGSQGAGELFF.

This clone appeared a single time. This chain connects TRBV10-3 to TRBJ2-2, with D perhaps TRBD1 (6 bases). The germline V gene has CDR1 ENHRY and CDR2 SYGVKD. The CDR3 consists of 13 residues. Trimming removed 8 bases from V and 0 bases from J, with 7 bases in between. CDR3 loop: CAIQGSNTGELFF. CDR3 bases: TGTGCCATCCAGGGGTCGAACACCGGGGAGCTGTTTTTT.

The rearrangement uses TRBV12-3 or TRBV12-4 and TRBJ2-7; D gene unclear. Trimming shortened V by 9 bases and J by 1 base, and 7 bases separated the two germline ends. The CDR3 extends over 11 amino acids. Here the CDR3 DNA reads TGTGCCAGTCGGTCATCCTACGAGCAGTACTTC. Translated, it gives CASRSSYEQYF.

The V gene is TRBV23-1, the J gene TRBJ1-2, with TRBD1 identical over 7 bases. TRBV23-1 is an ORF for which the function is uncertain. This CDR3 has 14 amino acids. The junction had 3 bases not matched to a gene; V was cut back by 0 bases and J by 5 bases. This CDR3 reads CASSQSGDRYGYTF. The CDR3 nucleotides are TGCGCCAGCAGTCAATCGGGGGACAGATATGGCTACACCTTC.

In DNA form, the CDR3 reads TGCGCCAGCAGCTGGGGCGGGAGACACGGTACAGATACGCAGTATTTT. Residues: CASSWGGRHGTDTQYF. This sequence joins TRBV5-1 and TRBJ2-3; 7 bases align to TRBD2. V shed 3 bases, J shed 3 bases, and the junction held 10 bases outside the gene matches. Looked up from germline, CDR1 is SGHRS and CDR2 is YFSETQ. The CDR3 runs 16 residues.

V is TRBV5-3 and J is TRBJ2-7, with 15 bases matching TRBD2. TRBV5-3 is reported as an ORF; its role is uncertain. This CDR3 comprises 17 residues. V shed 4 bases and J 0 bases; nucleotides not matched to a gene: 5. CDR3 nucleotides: TGTGCCAGAAGCCCGGGGACTAGCGGGAGGTACTCCTACGAGCAGTACTTC. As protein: CARSPGTSGRYSYEQYF.

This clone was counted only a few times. CDR3 region: CASSFQTGQGYSPLHF. The CDR3 DNA is TGTGCCAGCAGCTTCCAAACGGGACAGGGCTATTCACCCCTCCACTTT. This chain connects TRBV5-6 to TRBJ1-6; 9 bases map to TRBD1. Unmatched junction bases numbered 8, after V lost 2 bases and J lost 8 bases. CDR3 length: 16 amino acids. Germline V CDR1 and CDR2: SGHDT, YYEEEE.

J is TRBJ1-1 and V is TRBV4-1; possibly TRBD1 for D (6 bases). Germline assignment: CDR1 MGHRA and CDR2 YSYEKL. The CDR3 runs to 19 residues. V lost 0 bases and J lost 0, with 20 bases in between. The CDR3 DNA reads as TGCGCCAGCAGCCAAGAATCATTGTGGGGGGGCGGGATGAACACTGAAGCTTTCTTT. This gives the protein CASSQESLWGGGMNTEAFF.

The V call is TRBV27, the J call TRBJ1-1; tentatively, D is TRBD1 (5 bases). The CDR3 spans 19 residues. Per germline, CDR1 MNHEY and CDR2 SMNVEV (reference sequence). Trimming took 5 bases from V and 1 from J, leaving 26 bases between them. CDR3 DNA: TGTGCCAGCAGTCAGGGTGGAGGGTACTCGGTCTATGGGAACACTGAAGCTTTCTTT. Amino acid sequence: CASSQGGGYSVYGNTEAFF.

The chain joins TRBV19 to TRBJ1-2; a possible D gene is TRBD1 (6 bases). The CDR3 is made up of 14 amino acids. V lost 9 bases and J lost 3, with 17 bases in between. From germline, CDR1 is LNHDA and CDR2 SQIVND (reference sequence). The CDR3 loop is CASQRTGQHYGYTF. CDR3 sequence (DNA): TGTGCCAGCCAACGTACAGGGCAGCACTATGGCTACACCTTC.

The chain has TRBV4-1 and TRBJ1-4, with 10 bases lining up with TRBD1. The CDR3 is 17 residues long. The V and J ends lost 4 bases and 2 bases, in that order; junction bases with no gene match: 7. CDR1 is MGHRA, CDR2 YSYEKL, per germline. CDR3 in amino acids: CASSPRDRGRTNEKLFF. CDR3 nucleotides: TGCGCCAGCAGCCCTAGGGACAGGGGCCGGACTAATGAAAAACTGTTTTTT.

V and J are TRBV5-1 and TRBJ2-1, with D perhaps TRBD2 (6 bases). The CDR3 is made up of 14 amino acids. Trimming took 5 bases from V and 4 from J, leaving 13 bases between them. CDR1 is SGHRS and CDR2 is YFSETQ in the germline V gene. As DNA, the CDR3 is TGCGCCAGCAGTTCCGGGGGTGATTACAATGAGCAGTTCTTC. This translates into CASSSGGDYNEQFF.